These T cell receptor beta chains were read from a single sample in a study of T cells in Graves' hyperthyroidism and ophthalmopathy. A single record per CDR3 protein comes from TCRdb applying MiXCR to the multiplex PCR reads. Of about 690,000 distinct CDR3 sequences in the sample, approximately 15% were seen once. The sample taken for sequencing was blood. The receptors here all came from a man aged 45 to 65 with Graves' hyperthyroidism. CDR3s include the opening cysteine and the closing phenylalanine or tryptophan. A D gene is named only where the DNA matches it firmly. Not every row has a clone size; where given, it reads once, few, many or a size class.

TRBJ2-5 | - | TRBV30 | few | TGTGCCTGGAGTGACGGGGAGACCCAGTACTTC | CAWSDGETQYF
TRBJ2-5 | TRBD2 | TRBV24-1 | few | TGTGCCACCAGTGATGCCGGACTAGCGGGACAAGAGACCCAGTACTTC | CATSDAGLAGQETQYF
TRBJ1-1 | TRBD1 | TRBV28 | many | TGTGCCAGCAGTCCCAACAGGGGGCTTATCACTGAAGCTTTCTTT | CASSPNRGLITEAFF
TRBJ1-5 | TRBD1 | TRBV19 | - | TGTGCCAGTAGTATTGGAGGGGGCATCGGTCAGCCCCAGCATTTT | CASSIGGGIGQPQHF
TRBJ1-1 | - | TRBV15 | few | TGTGCCACCAGCGATTGGGATACAGGGTCCAACACTGAAGCTTTCTTT | CATSDWDTGSNTEAFF
TRBJ2-1 | - | TRBV20-1 | many | TGCAGTGCCAGCCAAGGGAGGAGCTCCTACAATGAGCAGTTCTTC | CSASQGRSSYNEQFF
TRBJ2-7 | - | TRBV9 | once | TGTGCCAGCAGCGTAGATTATGGCAGAGACAACGAGCAGTACTTC | CASSVDYGRDNEQYF
TRBJ2-2 | TRBD2 | TRBV28 | many | TGTGCCAGCACCCTGGGGGGTCTAGCGGGAGGCCAGAGCGGGGAGCTGTTTTTT | CASTLGGLAGGQSGELFF
TRBJ2-6 | - | TRBV5-1 | many | TGCGCCAGCAGCCCGGCCCAGGGGCTGGGAGGTGGGGCCAACGTCCTGACTTTC | CASSPAQGLGGGANVLTF
TRBJ2-1 | TRBD1 | TRBV6-1 | - | TGTGCCAGCAGTGAAAGTGTGACAGGGTACAATGAGCAGTTCTTC | CASSESVTGYNEQFF
TRBJ1-4 | - | TRBV4-2 | few | TGTGCCAGCAGCCAAGATCCGGGGAGAACTAATGAAAAACTGTTTTTT | CASSQDPGRTNEKLFF
TRBJ1-5 | - | TRBV27 | few | TGTGCCAGCAGTTCATGGGGGGGGTCAGCTTATAGCAATCAGCCCCAGCATTTT | CASSSWGGSAYSNQPQHF
TRBJ2-2 | - | TRBV7-2 | many | TGTGCCAGCAGCTTAGCGCTCGGTACGAACACCGGGGAGCTGTTTTTT | CASSLALGTNTGELFF
TRBJ2-1 | - | TRBV19 | - | TGTGCCAGTAGTAACCTAGCAGAGCAACAGTTCTTC | CASSNLAEQQFF
TRBJ2-1 | TRBD2 | TRBV6-2/TRBV6-3 | - | TGTGCCAGCAGTTACATTCTTCCGGGACTAGCGGCAGTCTACAATGAGCAGTTCTTC | CASSYILPGLAAVYNEQFF
TRBJ2-1 | TRBD2 | TRBV19 | many | TGTGCCAGTAGGCGCACTAGCGGGAGCTCGAATGAGCAGTTCTTC | CASRRTSGSSNEQFF
TRBJ2-7 | TRBD2 | TRBV5-1 | - | TGCGCCAGCAGCTTGGAATCAGCGGGACTCGACGAGCAGTACTTC | CASSLESAGLDEQYF
TRBJ2-1 | TRBD1 | TRBV7-2 | few | TGTGCCAGCAGCGACAACAGGGGTAACAATGAGCAGTTCTTC | CASSDNRGNNEQFF
TRBJ1-1 | TRBD1 | TRBV7-6 | - | TGTGCCAGCAGCAGCGGGACAGGGTTTGAAGCTTTCTTT | CASSSGTGFEAFF
TRBJ1-5 | TRBD1 | TRBV6-2/TRBV6-3 | once | TGTGCCTGCAGTACCATCGGACAGGGGGCGGCTCAGCCCCAGCATTTT | CACSTIGQGAAQPQHF
TRBJ1-1 | - | TRBV27 | few | TGTGCCAGCAGCTCGAGGAATCGACGGTCTGAAGCTTTCTTT | CASSSRNRRSEAFF
TRBJ2-1 | TRBD2 | TRBV28 | many | TGTGCCAGCAGTTTAGCGGGAGGGACGAATGAGCAGTTCTTC | CASSLAGGTNEQFF
TRBJ1-1 | - | TRBV19 | many | TGTGCCAGTAGTCGAGCGAACGAGGGCACTGAAGCTTTCTTT | CASSRANEGTEAFF
TRBJ2-7 | TRBD1 | TRBV2 | few | TGTGCCAGCAGTGAAAGGTCGACAGGGGGGTCCGAGCAGTACTTC | CASSERSTGGSEQYF
TRBJ2-1 | TRBD2 | TRBV12-3/TRBV12-4 | many | TGTGCCAGCAGCCTGACTAGCGGGCAATCCTCCTACAATGAGCAGTTCTTC | CASSLTSGQSSYNEQFF
TRBJ2-3 | - | TRBV30 | many | TGTGCCTGGAGTGTTGGGTGGAGCAACTCCGGAGATACGCAGTATTTT | CAWSVGWSNSGDTQYF
TRBJ2-3 | TRBD1 | TRBV5-1 | - | TGCGCCAGCAGCTTCTCTCGACAGGGGGCTAGAGGAAGCCCCGCAGATACGCAGTATTTT | CASSFSRQGARGSPADTQYF
TRBJ2-5 | - | TRBV2 | many | TGTGCCAGCAGTGCGACAGGTTCGTTGGAGACCCAGTACTTC | CASSATGSLETQYF
TRBJ1-3 | TRBD1 | TRBV18 | - | TGTGCCAGCTCACCACAAAATGGACAGGGAAGAGCTGGAAACACCATATATTTT | CASSPQNGQGRAGNTIYF
TRBJ2-2 | - | TRBV28 | many | TGTGCCAGCAGTTTTTATGGCAGGTCGGACACCGGGGAGCTGTTTTTT | CASSFYGRSDTGELFF
TRBJ2-3 | TRBD2 | TRBV12-3/TRBV12-4 | many | TGTGCCACCGGATCGGGGGGGGCTGGAGATACGCAGTATTTT | CATGSGGAGDTQYF
TRBJ2-1 | - | TRBV28 | many | TGTGCCAGCAGTCCAAGACTAGTTTCCCATGAGCAGTTCTTC | CASSPRLVSHEQFF
TRBJ2-1 | TRBD1 | TRBV7-9 | many | TGTGCCAGCAGCTTATTTCGGGACAGTTACTACAATGAGCAGTTCTTC | CASSLFRDSYYNEQFF